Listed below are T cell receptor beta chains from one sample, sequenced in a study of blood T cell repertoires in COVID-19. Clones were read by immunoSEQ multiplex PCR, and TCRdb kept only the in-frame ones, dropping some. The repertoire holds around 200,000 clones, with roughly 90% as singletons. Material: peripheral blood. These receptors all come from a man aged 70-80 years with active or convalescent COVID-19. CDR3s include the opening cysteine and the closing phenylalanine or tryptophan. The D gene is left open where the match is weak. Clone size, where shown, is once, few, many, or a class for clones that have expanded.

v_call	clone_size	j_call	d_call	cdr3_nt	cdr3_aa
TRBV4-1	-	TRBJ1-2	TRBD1	TGCGCCAGCAGCCAAGATTTAGCCAGGGGGTATGGCTACACCTTC	CASSQDLARGYGYTF
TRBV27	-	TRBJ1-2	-	TGTGCCAGCAGTCCTCGTGGGCAGGCCCACTATGGCTACACCTTC	CASSPRGQAHYGYTF
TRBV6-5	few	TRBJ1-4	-	TGTGCCAGCGACTTAGGAGGGGCGGCTGAAAAACTGTTTTTT	CASDLGGAAEKLFF
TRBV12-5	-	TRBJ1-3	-	TGTGCTAGTGGTCCGGGTGGCTCTGGAAACACCATATATTTT	CASGPGGSGNTIYF
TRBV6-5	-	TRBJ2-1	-	TGTGCCAGCAGTTGGGGGGGCCTTGGGTGGGGGGAGCAGTTCTTC	CASSWGGLGWGEQFF
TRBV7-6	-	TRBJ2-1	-	TGTGCCAGCAGCTTTTCTAGGTACGGAGAGCAGTTCTTC	CASSFSRYGEQFF
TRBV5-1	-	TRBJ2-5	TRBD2	TGCGCCAGCAGCTTGACTAGCGGATCGGAGACCCAGTACTTC	CASSLTSGSETQYF
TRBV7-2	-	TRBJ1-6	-	TGTGCCAGCAGCCCACAGGTTTCCGATTCACCCCTCCACTTT	CASSPQVSDSPLHF
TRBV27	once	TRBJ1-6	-	TGTGCCAGCAGTTTGGGGGGTCAGCTCTCCTATAATTCACCCCTCCACTTT	CASSLGGQLSYNSPLHF
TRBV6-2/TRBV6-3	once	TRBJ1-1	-	TGTGCCAGCAGCGCCAGTTACACTGAAGCTTTCTTT	CASSASYTEAFF
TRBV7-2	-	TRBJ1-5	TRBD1	TGTGCCAGCAGCACCCTCAGGGGGACGGGCAATCAGCCCCAGCATTTT	CASSTLRGTGNQPQHF
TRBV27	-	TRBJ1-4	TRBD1	TGTGCCAGCAGTGCACCGGGACAGTCGGATGAAAAACTGTTTTTT	CASSAPGQSDEKLFF
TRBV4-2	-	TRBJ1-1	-	TGTGCCAGCAGCCAAGACGCTGAAGCTTTCTTT	CASSQDAEAFF
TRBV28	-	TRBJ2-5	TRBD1	TGTGCCAGCAGTTCGTTGGACAGGGGGCGTGGTGAGACCCAGTACTTC	CASSSLDRGRGETQYF
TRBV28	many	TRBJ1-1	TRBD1	TGTGCCACAGGGGGTCGCGTTGGCACTGAAGCTTTCTTT	CATGGRVGTEAFF
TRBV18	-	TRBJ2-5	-	TGTGCCAGCTGTCGCCAGGGTAGGGCTGGAGAGACCCAGTACTTC	CASCRQGRAGETQYF
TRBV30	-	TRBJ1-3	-	TGTGCCTGCGACAGGTCGGCTGGAAACACCATATATTTT	CACDRSAGNTIYF
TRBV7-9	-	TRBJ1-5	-	TGTGCCAGCAGCCCAACCCCCATAATACCGCGGAATCAGCCCCAGCATTTT	CASSPTPIIPRNQPQHF
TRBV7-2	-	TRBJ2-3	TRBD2	TGTGCCAGCAGCTTATGGGCTAGCGGGGGGGGTACTAGCACAGATACGCAGTATTTT	CASSLWASGGGTSTDTQYF
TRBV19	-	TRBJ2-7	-	TGTGCCAGTAAGGTAGCTGTTAGCTCCTACGAGCAGTACTTC	CASKVAVSSYEQYF
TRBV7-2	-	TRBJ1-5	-	TGTGCCAGCAGCAAGACAGGTTCTAGCAATCAGCCCCAGCATTTT	CASSKTGSSNQPQHF
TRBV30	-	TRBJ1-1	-	TGTGCCTGGAGTGACGTCGGGGCGGGGGACACTGAAGCTTTCTTT	CAWSDVGAGDTEAFF
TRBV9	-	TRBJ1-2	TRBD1	TGTGCCAGCAGCGGTGTATTTGACAGGGGAGCTAACTATGGCTACACCTTC	CASSGVFDRGANYGYTF
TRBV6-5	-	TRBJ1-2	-	TGTGCCAGCACTAAAAGCGTTGAAAGTCTTGGCTACACCTTC	CASTKSVESLGYTF
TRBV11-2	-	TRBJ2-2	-	TGTGCCAGCAAGTGGGGCGTTCAGCAGGGCACCGGGGAGCTGTTTTTT	CASKWGVQQGTGELFF
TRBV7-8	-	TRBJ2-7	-	TGTGCCAGCAGCCACACAGGGTATAGCTCCTACGAGCAGTACTTC	CASSHTGYSSYEQYF
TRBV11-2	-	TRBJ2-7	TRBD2	TGTGCCAGCAGGGGACTAGCGTCCTACGAGCAGTACTTC	CASRGLASYEQYF
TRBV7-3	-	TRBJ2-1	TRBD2	TGTGCCAGCAGCCGAGGACTAGCGGACTACAATGAGCAGTTCTTC	CASSRGLADYNEQFF
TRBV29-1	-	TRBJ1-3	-	TGCAGCGTTGAACCAGGGTCTGGAAACACCATATATTTT	CSVEPGSGNTIYF
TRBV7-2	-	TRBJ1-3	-	TGTGCCAGCAGCTTAGTTCAGGCCTTCTCTGGAAACACCATATATTTT	CASSLVQAFSGNTIYF
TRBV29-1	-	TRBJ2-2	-	TGCAGCGTTGGAGACACCGGGGAGCTGTTTTTT	CSVGDTGELFF
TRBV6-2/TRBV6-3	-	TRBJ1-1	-	TGTGCCAGCAGTTACACCCCCGGGGAGTCAGAGACTGAAGCTTTCTTT	CASSYTPGESETEAFF
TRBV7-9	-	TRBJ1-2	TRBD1	TGTGCCAGCAGTCCTCAGGGGGATGGCTACACCTTC	CASSPQGDGYTF
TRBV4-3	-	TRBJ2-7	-	TGCGCCAGCAGCCAAGTCGGTGGGGGACATGACCACGAGCAGTACTTC	CASSQVGGGHDHEQYF
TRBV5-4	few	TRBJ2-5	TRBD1	TGTGCCAGCAGCCGAGGGGGCGGTGCGTCCCCCCAAGAGACCCAGTACTTC	CASSRGGGASPQETQYF
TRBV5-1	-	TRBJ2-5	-	TGCGCCAGCAGCCCTAAAGGAGCTACCATCCGAGAGACCCAGTACTTC	CASSPKGATIRETQYF
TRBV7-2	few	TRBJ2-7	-	TGTGCCAGCAGCTCAACCTCGCGCTACGAGCAGTACTTC	CASSSTSRYEQYF
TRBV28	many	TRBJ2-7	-	TGTGCCAGCAGATACAGCAGAACCTACGAGCAGTACTTC	CASRYSRTYEQYF
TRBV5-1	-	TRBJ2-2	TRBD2	TGCGCCAGCAGCTTGGTATCGGGAGGGCCTTCCGGGGAGCTGTTTTTT	CASSLVSGGPSGELFF
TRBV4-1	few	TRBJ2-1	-	TGCGCCAGCAGCCAAGAAACTAGCACTTCCTACAATGAGCAGTTCTTC	CASSQETSTSYNEQFF
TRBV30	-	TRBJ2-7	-	TGTGCCGCGAGAGGGCTGAACTACGAGCAGTACTTC	CAARGLNYEQYF
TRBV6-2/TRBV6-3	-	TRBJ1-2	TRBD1	TGTGCCAGCAGCCTACAGGGGAGCTATGGCTACACCTTC	CASSLQGSYGYTF
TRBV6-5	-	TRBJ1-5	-	TGTGCCAGCGGCCGGGATCACCTTGGGCCCCAGCATTTT	CASGRDHLGPQHF
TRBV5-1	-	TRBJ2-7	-	TGCGCCAGCAGCTTGTCTGGGCCCGAGCAGTACTTC	CASSLSGPEQYF
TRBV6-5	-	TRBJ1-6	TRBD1	TGTGCCAGCAGATCAGACAGGGGATATTCACCCCTCCACTTT	CASRSDRGYSPLHF
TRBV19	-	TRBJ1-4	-	TGTGCCAGTAGTATGTTCCCGAATGAAAAACTGTTTTTT	CASSMFPNEKLFF
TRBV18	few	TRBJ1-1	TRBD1	TGTGCCAGCTCGCAGGGGACAGGGGCCACTGAAGCTTTCTTT	CASSQGTGATEAFF
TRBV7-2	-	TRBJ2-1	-	TGTGCCAGCAGCTTAGCGTACACAGACAATGAGCAGTTCTTC	CASSLAYTDNEQFF
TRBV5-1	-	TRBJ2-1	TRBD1	TGCGCCAGCAGCTTCCAGTGGTCCGGGACAGGCTACAATGAGCAGTTCTTC	CASSFQWSGTGYNEQFF
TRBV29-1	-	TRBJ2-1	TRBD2	TGCAGCGGTAGCGGGAGGGCCCACAATGAGCAGTTCTTC	CSGSGRAHNEQFF
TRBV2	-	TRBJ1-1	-	TGTGCCAGCAGTGATCGCGGGGGGCATTGGACTGAAGCTTTCTTT	CASSDRGGHWTEAFF